The next 2 T cell receptor beta chains were all read from a single sample in a study of cytomegalovirus exposure and HLA in healthy donors. A multiplex PCR was run with 60 Vbeta primers and 13 Jbeta primers. TCRdb's table, derived via immunoSEQ multiplex PCR, lists solely in-frame clones and lacks some. The sample carries 200,000 to 250,000 clones, around four fifths recorded once. Source material: PBMCs. The origin of the receptors is a man aged 45-65 years in good health and CMV-seronegative.

Turning to this clone: Other DNA variants within this sample encode the same CDR3. The chain couples TRBV30 to TRBJ1-5; D uncertain. V lost 2 bases and J 3 bases, leaving 8 bases between the germline ends. The CDR3 runs to 13 residues. Germline V CDR1 and CDR2: GTSNPN, SVGIG (reference sequence). Here the CDR3 reads CAWSLASNQPQHF. The CDR3, as DNA: TGTGCCTGGAGTCTAGCTTCCAATCAGCCCCAGCATTTT.

V and J are TRBV19 and TRBJ2-1; D unclear. V was pared by 7 bases and J by 3 bases, with 10 bases between. CDR1 LNHDA and CDR2 SQIVND come from the germline V gene (reference sequence). This CDR3 has 13 amino acids. CDR3 coding DNA: TGTGCCAGTACCCCTAGGTACTACAATGAGCAGTTCTTC. This gives the protein CASTPRYYNEQFF.